The present T cell receptor beta chain was sequenced within a study of control samples from healthy donors and cancer patients. Sequencing used immunoSEQ multiplex PCR; TCRdb keeps in-frame clones, though not all of them. The sample records over 85,000 clones, roughly 93% being singletons. The CDR3 loop spans 12 amino acids. Germline V CDR1 and CDR2: LGHDT, YNNKEL (reference sequence). V lost 2 bases and J lost 9, with 9 bases in between. This sequence joins TRBV3-1 (or the pseudogene TRBV3-2) and TRBJ2-3, with no clear D. This TCR was sampled from a young woman in good health. The sequenced sample consisted of blood. CDR3 sequence (DNA): TGTGCCAGCAGCCAATCTCCGGACACGCAGTATTTT. Translating gives CASSQSPDTQYF.